These 21 T cell receptor beta chains came from one sample sequenced in a study of CD8 T cells in ankylosing spondylitis. TCRdb itself ran the 5' RACE reads through MiXCR, one entry per CDR3 protein. The sample includes 200,000 to 300,000 distinct CDR3 sequences, over 9.5% of them seen just once. Specimen: blood, either unsorted or a sorted T cell fraction (not recorded which). These receptors were collected from a male donor with ankylosing spondylitis or in good health (not recorded which).

This clonotype was found many times. V is TRBV12-3 or TRBV12-4 and J is TRBJ1-1, with 8 bases that match TRBD1. V was pared by 5 bases and J by 4 bases, with 3 bases of the junction left unmatched. CDR3 length: 13 amino acids. CDR3 protein: CASSRGQGTEAFF. The CDR3, as DNA: TGTGCCAGCAGTCGCGGACAGGGCACTGAAGCTTTCTTT.

This clonotype has only a few counts. The chain recombines TRBV7-9 with TRBJ2-7; D may be TRBD2 (6 bases). Trimming removed 4 bases at V and 7 bases at J, with 14 bases between. The CDR3 is 13 residues long. The germline V gene encodes CDR1 SEHNR and CDR2 FQNEAQ (reference sequence). The CDR3 region has the DNA TGTGCCAGCAGCTCCGTTGGGGGGTATGAGCAGTACTTC. This encodes CASSSVGGYEQYF.

This clonotype was detected ten times or more. The gene calls are TRBV4-2 and TRBJ2-1, with 14 bases that match TRBD2. Germline assignment: CDR1 LGHNA and CDR2 YNFKEQ. This CDR3 region has 17 residues. V lost 4 bases, J lost 4 bases, and 6 bases stayed unmatched. CDR3 DNA sequence: TGTGCCAGCAGCCTCCCCGGGACTAGCGGGAGATACAATGAGCAGTTCTTC. This gives the protein CASSLPGTSGRYNEQFF.

The chain has TRBV18 and TRBJ2-7; possible D gene TRBD1, 5 bases. The CDR3 is 14 residues long. Germline V gene sequence: CDR1 KGHSH, CDR2 LQKENI. V dropped 0 bases and J dropped 4 bases, with 10 bases sitting between them. CDR3 nucleotide sequence: TGTGCCAGCTCACCACCGCCAGGGAATTACGAGCAGTACTTC. Protein: CASSPPPGNYEQYF.

In regard to this clonotype: A read error may be the cause here, since a much bigger clone is one base away. The chain links TRBV27 to TRBJ2-7; D ambiguous. Germline CDR1 MNHEY, CDR2 SMNVEV (reference sequence). CDR3 length: 14 residues. For the CDR3, the DNA is TGTGTCAGCAGTGGAACGGATTCCTCCTACGAGCAGTACTTC. Its protein product is CVSSGTDSSYEQYF.

The chain is built from TRBV25-1 and TRBJ2-6; maybe TRBD2 (6 bases). Trimming removed 1 base at V and 0 bases at J, with 22 bases between. The germline V gene encodes CDR1 MGHDK and CDR2 SYGVNS. This CDR3 spans 21 amino acids. The CDR3 protein is CASSESGVSGTSVSGANVLTF. DNA for the CDR3: TGTGCCAGCAGTGAATCGGGGGTTAGTGGGACCTCGGTCTCTGGGGCCAACGTCCTGACTTTC.

Only a few counts were recorded for this clonotype. V and J are TRBV20-1 and TRBJ2-4; D call uncertain. V dropped 0 bases and J dropped 13 bases, with 16 bases sitting between them. Germline lookup yields CDR1 DFQATT and CDR2 SNEGSKA (reference sequence). This CDR3 comprises 13 residues. The CDR3 bases are TGCAGTGCTAGAGATCAAGGACGCCAAACCCAGTACTTC. It is translated as CSARDQGRQTQYF.

This clonotype was counted at least ten times. The rearrangement uses TRBV7-9 and TRBJ2-1, with 7 bases matching TRBD2. The V gene end was trimmed by 4 bases and the J gene end by 0 bases; junction bases not matched to a gene: 6. Looked up from germline, CDR1 is SEHNR and CDR2 is FQNEAQ (reference sequence). The CDR3 is made up of 16 amino acids. The CDR3 nucleotides are TGTGCCAGCAGCTCCAAGCGGGGCGGCTCCTACAATGAGCAGTTCTTC. Its protein product is CASSSKRGGSYNEQFF.

The V gene is TRBV5-1, the J gene TRBJ1-2; D might be TRBD1 (5 bases). From germline, CDR1 is SGHRS and CDR2 YFSETQ. There are 19 residues in the CDR3. The V end was cut by 0 bases, the J end by 0 bases, with 21 bases between. The CDR3 reads CASSLAPGPRIPSNYGYTF. In DNA form, the CDR3 reads TGCGCCAGCAGCTTGGCCCCGGGACCGAGAATTCCGTCTAACTATGGCTACACCTTC.

This clonotype was detected ten times or more. The genes are TRBV12-3 or TRBV12-4 and TRBJ2-3, with TRBD2 matching 7 bases. CDR3 length: 16 residues. J was trimmed by 1 base and V by 5 bases; bases with no gene match: 9. The CDR3 DNA follows: TGTGCCAGCAGTCTCTCACTAGCGTCCGGCACAGATACGCAGTATTTT. It codes for CASSLSLASGTDTQYF.

This clonotype was counted ten times or more. The chain employs TRBV20-1 and TRBJ2-7, with 8 nucleotides matching TRBD1. Trimming removed 5 bases from V and 2 bases from J; junction bases left unmatched: 14. Germline V gives CDR1 DFQATT, CDR2 SNEGSKA (reference sequence). The CDR3 is 16 amino acids. The CDR3 DNA reads as TGCAGTGCTCCAAGATTCGACAGGGGAAGTACCTACGAGCAGTACTTC. Translated, it gives CSAPRFDRGSTYEQYF.

In DNA, the CDR3 is TGCGCCAGCAGCTTCAGGGGATCACAAGAGACCCAGTACTTC. It specifies CASSFRGSQETQYF. The chain combines TRBV5-1 with TRBJ2-5, with a tentative D call TRBD1 (6 bases). CDR3 length: 14 amino acids. The germline CDR1 and CDR2 sequences are SGHRS and YFSETQ. V lost 2 bases and J 2 bases, leaving 10 bases between the germline ends. Full variable domain (remainder filled in from reference TRBV5-1 and TRBJ2-5): KAGVTQTPRYLIKTRGQQVTLSCSPISGHRSVSWYQQTPGQGLQFLFEYFSETQRNKGNFPGRFSGRQFSNSRSEMNVSTLELGDSALYLCASSFRGSQETQYFGPGTRLLVL.

This clonotype was seen many times. The J gene is TRBJ2-3, the V gene TRBV12-3 or TRBV12-4; D is uncertain. Trimming shortened V by 6 bases and J by 2 bases, and 15 bases separated the two germline ends. The CDR3 sequence is 15 residues long. CDR3 DNA sequence: TGTGCCAGCAGGCCTATCGAAGGGAACACAGATACGCAGTATTTT. The encoded protein is CASRPIEGNTDTQYF.

This clonotype was detected many times. The genes are TRBV25-1 and TRBJ2-1; no clear D. Germline-derived CDR1 and CDR2 are MGHDK and SYGVNS. This CDR3 has 15 amino acids. With 3 bases removed from V and 0 bases from J, the gap between germline ends came to 9 bases. CDR3 residues: CASSDGAYSYNEQFF. In DNA, the CDR3 is TGTGCCAGCAGTGATGGCGCCTACTCCTACAATGAGCAGTTCTTC. Full variable domain (missing parts from reference TRBV25-1 and TRBJ2-1): EADIYQTPRYLVIGTGKKITLECSQTMGHDKMYWYQQDPGMELHLIHYSYGVNSTEKGDLSSESTVSRIRTEHFPLTLESARPSHTSQYLCASSDGAYSYNEQFFGPGTRLTVL.

In its sample, this clonotype was seen a few times. The chain employs TRBV4-1 and TRBJ2-5; 8 nucleotides agree with TRBD2. V lost 3 bases, J lost 4 bases, and 1 base stayed unmatched. Germline assignment: CDR1 MGHRA and CDR2 YSYEKL. The CDR3 has 13 amino acids. CDR3: CASSQLAGETQYF. CDR3 in DNA: TGCGCCAGCAGCCAGCTAGCGGGAGAGACCCAGTACTTC.

This clonotype has ten or more counts. This chain connects TRBV2 to TRBJ1-5; D is unclear. The germline V gene has CDR1 SNHLY and CDR2 FYNNEI. This CDR3 contains 13 residues. Deletions cut 6 bases from V and 1 base from J, with 7 bases between. The CDR3 coding sequence is TGTGCCAGCAGCGCGGACAGCAATCAGCCCCAGCATTTT. Its protein is CASSADSNQPQHF.

This rearrangement joins TRBV6-1 to TRBJ1-3; D call uncertain. CDR1 and CDR2 from the germline V gene are MNHNS and SASEGT. CDR3 length equals 16 residues. Deletions cut 5 bases from V and 4 bases from J, with 18 bases between. CDR3 DNA sequence: TGTGCCAGCAGTCGCACCCCCATTCGTACGGGAAACACCATATATTTT. It is translated as CASSRTPIRTGNTIYF.

This clonotype was picked up many times. The chain has TRBV10-3 and TRBJ1-6, with TRBD1 identical over 8 bases. CDR1 and CDR2 (germline): ENHRY, SYGVKD. This CDR3 spans 16 amino acids. With V trimmed by 4 bases and J by 9 bases, 11 bases remained unmatched. This CDR3 is CAISGGQDREGSPLHF. The DNA for the CDR3 is TGTGCCATCAGTGGGGGCCAGGACAGGGAGGGTTCACCCCTCCACTTT.

This clonotype has a count of ten or more. CDR3 sequence reads: CSVGTDYNEQFF. In DNA form, the CDR3 reads TGCAGCGTTGGGACGGATTACAATGAGCAGTTCTTC. The chain uses TRBV29-1 and TRBJ2-1, with D unclear. The V end was cut by 4 bases, the J end by 4 bases, with 8 bases between. CDR3 length equals 12 residues. Germline V gene lookup returns CDR1 SQVTM and CDR2 ANQGSEA.

This clonotype was recorded a few times. This chain joins TRBV7-8 and TRBJ1-1, with D possibly being TRBD1 (5 bases). The CDR3 totals 14 residues. Trimming pared 5 bases from V and 9 bases from J, leaving 19 bases between. CDR1 and CDR2 (germline): SGHVS, FQNEAQ. The CDR3 DNA reads TGTGCCAGCAGCCCCCCGGCCAGGGTGGAAAAAGCTTTCTTT. It encodes CASSPPARVEKAFF. Based on the CDR3 plus reference TRBV7-8 and TRBJ1-1, the full variable domain is GAGVSQSPRYKVAKRGQDVALRCDPISGHVSLFWYQQALGQGPEFLTYFQNEAQLDKSGLPSDRFFAERPEGSVSTLKIQRTQQEDSAVYLCASSPPARVEKAFFGQGTRLTVV.

In its sample, this clonotype was seen many times. This chain connects TRBV6-1 to TRBJ1-6; D gene ambiguous. There are 14 residues in the CDR3. Germline V lookup: CDR1 MNHNS, CDR2 SASEGT. V lost 6 bases, J lost 8 bases, and 14 bases lay in between. This CDR3 reads CASSASRRDSPLHF. The CDR3 nucleotides are TGTGCCAGCAGCGCGAGTCGACGGGATTCACCCCTCCACTTT.